This entry lists 29 T cell receptor beta chains sequenced from one sample in a study of blood T cell repertoires in COVID-19. Profiling relied on immunoSEQ multiplex PCR, and the TCRdb table lists in-frame clones only, not all of them. The profile shows 260,000 or so clones, about 91% of them singletons. The sequencing sample was made of PBMCs or T cells enriched from blood (not recorded which). All receptors derive from a woman in her 30s with acute COVID-19.

The chain links TRBV4-3 to TRBJ1-2; possible D gene TRBD1, 5 bases. V was clipped by 0 bases and J by 3 bases, with 14 bases between them. The CDR3 runs to 16 residues. CDR1 LGHNA and CDR2 YSLEER come from the germline V gene. The CDR3 here is CASSQDRDRDYYGYTF. The CDR3 bases are TGCGCCAGCAGCCAAGATCGCGACAGAGACTACTATGGCTACACCTTC.

V is TRBV7-2 and J is TRBJ1-6; 7 bases map to TRBD1. V lost 2 bases to trimming and J lost 6 bases; unmatched junction nucleotides: 10. This CDR3 is 17 amino acids long. Germline lookup yields CDR1 SGHTA and CDR2 FQGNSA. The CDR3 sequence: CASSLRPAGGGNSPLHF. CDR3 in DNA: TGTGCCAGCAGCTTACGGCCTGCAGGGGGAGGTAATTCACCCCTCCACTTT.

This chain links TRBV27 with TRBJ1-4; 8 bases are a match to TRBD1. The CDR3 runs 14 residues. The ends lost 3 bases at V and 5 bases at J; junction bases unmatched: 2. The germline V gene has CDR1 MNHEY and CDR2 SMNVEV (reference sequence). CDR3 amino acids: CASSFQGANEKLFF. The CDR3 DNA follows: TGTGCCAGCAGTTTTCAGGGGGCGAATGAAAAACTGTTTTTT.

The sample holds one count of this clone. V gene TRBV19 combines with J gene TRBJ1-3; unclear D gene. Germline lookup yields CDR1 LNHDA and CDR2 SQIVND (reference sequence). V lost 7 bases to trimming and J lost 4 bases, with 5 bases between them. The CDR3 consists of 11 residues. CDR3 sequence reads: CASIFGNTIYF. In DNA form, the CDR3 reads TGTGCCAGTATATTCGGAAACACCATATATTTT.

This chain uses TRBV4-3 with TRBJ1-1; a weak D match, TRBD1 (5 bases). Trimming pared 0 bases from V and 4 bases from J, leaving 12 bases between. The CDR3 has 15 residues. Germline-derived CDR1 and CDR2 are LGHNA and YSLEER. The chain's CDR3 is CASSQDQGQRTEAFF. The CDR3 DNA reads as TGCGCCAGCAGCCAAGATCAGGGCCAACGCACTGAAGCTTTCTTT.

V and J are TRBV29-1 and TRBJ2-5; the D gene is possibly TRBD1 (6 bases). The V gene's germline CDR1 is SQVTM and CDR2 ANQGSEA. The CDR3 has 13 residues. Trimming took 6 bases from V and 2 from J, leaving 13 bases between them. CDR3 in DNA: TGCAGCGTCGCGCAGGGGTGGCAAGAGACCCAGTACTTC. Translating gives CSVAQGWQETQYF.

This clone has a single count. This chain connects TRBV10-3 to TRBJ2-7; a weak D match, TRBD1 (5 bases). V was pared by 5 bases and J by 2 bases, with 10 bases between. The CDR3 has 13 residues. The germline CDR1 and CDR2 sequences are ENHRY and SYGVKD. Written as DNA, the CDR3 is TGTGCCATCAGTAGGGGAAACCCCTACGAGCAGTACTTC. Translated, it gives CAISRGNPYEQYF.

The chain is built from TRBV3-1 (or the pseudogene TRBV3-2) and TRBJ1-3; 9 nucleotides match TRBD1. The germline CDR1 and CDR2 sequences are LGHDT and YNNKEL (reference sequence). Trimming at V came to 3 bases and at J to 5 bases, leaving 8 bases not matched to a gene. The CDR3 is made up of 16 amino acids. Here the CDR3 reads CASSHPTGGVRNTIYF. The CDR3 DNA reads as TGTGCCAGCAGCCACCCTACAGGGGGCGTAAGAAACACCATATATTTT.

The rearrangement links TRBV9 to TRBJ2-2; a possible D gene is TRBD1 (6 bases). Germline V gene data show CDR1 as SGDLS and CDR2 as YYNGEE. CDR3 length: 14 amino acids. Trimming took off 6 bases at V and 6 bases at J, with 15 bases between the two ends. CDR3 nucleotides: TGTGCCAGCAACTGGGCAGGGGTCCCCGGGGAGCTGTTTTTT. Its translation: CASNWAGVPGELFF.

This clone has more than one count but fewer than ten. The junction departs from the called germline gene at one end, perhaps through a read error. J is TRBJ2-5 and V is TRBV28; 7 nucleotides align to TRBD1. Germline V lookup: CDR1 MDHEN, CDR2 SYDVKM. CDR3 length equals 14 residues. CDR3 protein: CASSPPGGQGTQYF. CDR3 bases: TGTGCCAGCAGTCCCCCAGGGGGTCAAGGGACCCAGTACTTC.

This chain connects TRBV7-9 to TRBJ1-2, with D unclear. The V end was cut by 5 bases, the J end by 4 bases, with 11 bases between. Germline V lookup: CDR1 SEHNR, CDR2 FQNEAQ (reference sequence). The CDR3 is 13 residues long. The CDR3 spells CASSLPVSYGYTF. The DNA of the CDR3 is TGTGCCAGCAGCCTCCCGGTTTCCTATGGCTACACCTTC.

V and J are TRBV28 and TRBJ1-2, with D uncertain. CDR1 MDHEN and CDR2 SYDVKM come from the germline V gene. The length of the CDR3 is 17 residues. V gave up 6 bases and J gave up 1 base, with 21 bases separating them. The CDR3 nucleotides read TGTGCCAGCAGCCCTCCCTGGAGCCGCTCTCATAACTATGGCTACACCTTC. It is translated as CASSPPWSRSHNYGYTF.

The J gene is TRBJ1-2, the V gene TRBV27; 8 nucleotides agree with TRBD1. CDR1 and CDR2 (germline): MNHEY, SMNVEV (reference sequence). V dropped 0 bases and J dropped 3; count of bases not matched to a gene: 3. CDR3 length: 15 residues. CDR3 region: CASSLSQGAYYGYTF. The CDR3 bases are TGTGCCAGCAGTTTATCCCAGGGGGCGTACTATGGCTACACCTTC.

The V call is TRBV16, the J call TRBJ1-1, with D perhaps matching TRBD1 (5 bases). The germline V gene encodes CDR1 KGHSY and CDR2 FQNENV. Trimming cost V 0 bases and J 1 base, with 9 bases left between them. The CDR3 runs 15 residues. The CDR3 here is CASSQSPDRNTEAFF. The CDR3 bases are TGTGCCAGCAGCCAATCCCCCGACAGGAACACTGAAGCTTTCTTT.

The sample holds one count of this clone. This chain uses TRBV7-9 with TRBJ1-1; no clear D gene. Trimming pared 5 bases from V and 4 bases from J, leaving 11 bases between. This CDR3 has 13 residues. Germline CDR1 SEHNR, CDR2 FQNEAQ (reference sequence). In DNA form, the CDR3 reads TGTGCCAGCAGCCCGCGGGGTTTCACTGAAGCTTTCTTT. Protein product: CASSPRGFTEAFF. The whole variable domain, remainder taken from reference TRBV7-9 and TRBJ1-1, is DTGVSQNPRHKITKRGQNVTFRCDPISEHNRLYWYRQTLGQGPEFLTYFQNEAQLEKSRLLSDRFSAERPKGSFSTLEIQRTEQGDSAMYLCASSPRGFTEAFFGQGTRLTVV.

CDR3 DNA: TGTGCCAGCGGGGAAGGACAGGGCGAGCAGTTCTTC. This gives the protein CASGEGQGEQFF. J is TRBJ2-1 and V is TRBV2, with 8 bases fitting TRBD1. Per germline, CDR1 SNHLY and CDR2 FYNNEI. V gave up 8 bases and J gave up 10 bases; unmatched junction bases: 7. The CDR3 runs 12 residues.

The J gene is TRBJ1-1, the V gene TRBV2; D remains unclear. Germline V gene data show CDR1 as SNHLY and CDR2 as FYNNEI. V was trimmed by 4 bases and J by 3 bases, leaving 9 bases between them. This CDR3 is 13 amino acids long. DNA of the CDR3: TGTGCCAGCAGTGTTATAGCTGACACTGAAGCTTTCTTT. Amino acid sequence: CASSVIADTEAFF.

This chain connects TRBV5-1 to TRBJ2-7; TRBD1 matches at 8 bases. The CDR3 runs 15 residues. With V trimmed by 4 bases and J by 2 bases, 8 bases remained unmatched. Per the germline V gene, CDR1 is SGHRS and CDR2 is YFSETQ. CDR3 coding DNA: TGCGCCAGCAGCCCCGGACAGGGCTTAACCTACGAGCAGTACTTC. Its translation: CASSPGQGLTYEQYF.

In its sample, this clone was seen once. The rearrangement joins TRBV6-1 to TRBJ2-7; 10 nucleotides agree with TRBD1. In germline, CDR1 is MNHNS, CDR2 SASEGT. This CDR3 spans 17 amino acids. V trimming: 0 bases; J trimming: 2 bases; junction bases outside the gene matches: 7. Here the CDR3 reads CASSEAVRGQGTYEQYF. CDR3 nucleotide sequence: TGTGCCAGCAGTGAAGCGGTTCGGGGACAGGGGACCTACGAGCAGTACTTC.

The V and J genes are TRBV4-3 and TRBJ2-1; 8 bases align to TRBD1. Germline V gene data show CDR1 as LGHNA and CDR2 as YSLEER. With 3 bases clipped from V and 8 bases from J, the junction kept 9 bases outside the gene matches. The CDR3 is made up of 15 amino acids. CDR3 protein: CASSHGSGQGDEQFF. DNA for the CDR3: TGCGCCAGCAGCCACGGTTCCGGACAGGGCGATGAGCAGTTCTTC.

This clone was recorded a few times. The V call is TRBV6-1, the J call TRBJ2-5, with TRBD1 matching 9 bases. The germline gives CDR1 MNHNS, CDR2 SASEGT. V lost 0 bases, J lost 2 bases, and 4 bases stayed unmatched. CDR3 length: 16 residues. CDR3 sequence (DNA): TGTGCCAGCAGTGAAGCGTCCGGGACAGGGCAAGAGACCCAGTACTTC. Its translation: CASSEASGTGQETQYF.

Remarks on this clone: This sample also contains other DNA sequences that code for the same CDR3. The gene calls are TRBV14 and TRBJ1-4, with 7 bases fitting TRBD1. With 1 base clipped from V and 0 bases from J, the junction kept 11 bases outside the gene matches. Germline CDR1 SGHDN, CDR2 FVKESK. The CDR3 consists of 19 residues. The DNA of the CDR3 is TGTGCCAGCAGCCAAGGCCCGGGACAGTTCTATGCAACTAATGAAAAACTGTTTTTT. Translating gives CASSQGPGQFYATNEKLFF.

V usage is TRBV4-1 and J usage is TRBJ1-1; D is perhaps TRBD1 (5 bases). CDR1 is MGHRA and CDR2 is YSYEKL in the germline V gene. The CDR3 has 14 residues. Trimming shortened V by 4 bases and J by 4 bases, and 13 bases separated the two germline ends. The CDR3 sequence: CASSPRQGTTEAFF. For the CDR3, the DNA is TGCGCCAGCAGCCCGAGGCAGGGTACCACTGAAGCTTTCTTT.

The chain joins TRBV5-1 to TRBJ1-2; D not resolved. There are 14 residues in the CDR3. With 4 bases removed from V and 8 bases from J, the gap between germline ends came to 18 bases. CDR1 SGHRS and CDR2 YFSETQ come from the germline V gene. CDR3 region: CASSEDGPGGGYTF. CDR3 nucleotide sequence: TGCGCCAGCAGCGAGGACGGCCCTGGAGGAGGCTACACCTTC.

The sample holds one count of this clone. V is TRBV4-1 and J is TRBJ1-2, with a weak D call TRBD1 (5 bases). Germline V lookup: CDR1 MGHRA, CDR2 YSYEKL. The V and J ends lost 1 base and 5 bases respectively, with 11 bases between them. The CDR3 extends over 14 amino acids. CDR3 nucleotide sequence: TGCGCCAGCAGCCAAGGCAGGGTTGGGTATGGCTACACCTTC. Amino acids: CASSQGRVGYGYTF.

The chain links TRBV25-1 to TRBJ1-6; 7 bases are shared with TRBD1. CDR3 length: 15 amino acids. With 6 bases clipped from V and 8 bases from J, the junction kept 10 bases outside the gene matches. The germline CDR1 and CDR2 sequences are MGHDK and SYGVNS. The CDR3 DNA reads as TGTGCCAGCAGGAGAGACCGGGACAGAGATTCACCCCTCCACTTT. As protein: CASRRDRDRDSPLHF.

This clone was recorded only once. The rearrangement joins TRBV5-1 to TRBJ1-1, with D unclear. In germline, CDR1 is SGHRS, CDR2 YFSETQ. This CDR3 has 14 residues. Trimming left V 6 bases short and J 5 bases short, with 17 bases between. The CDR3 reads CASTLWLTGTEAFF. In nucleotides, the CDR3 is TGCGCCAGCACCCTATGGTTAACGGGGACTGAAGCTTTCTTT.

The CDR3 region has the DNA TGTGCCAGCAGCCTCGGGGGTTATGATGAAAAACTGTTTTTT. It specifies CASSLGGYDEKLFF. V is TRBV7-2 and J is TRBJ1-4, with D perhaps matching TRBD1 (5 bases). CDR1 and CDR2 (germline): SGHTA, FQGNSA. Trimming left V 5 bases short and J 6 bases short, with 13 bases between. This CDR3 comprises 14 residues.

CDR3 region: CAITPGLAGNTDTQYF. The CDR3 DNA is TGTGCCATCACTCCAGGACTAGCGGGGAACACAGATACGCAGTATTTT. The chain has TRBV10-3 and TRBJ2-3; the match to TRBD2 covers 12 bases. This CDR3 is 16 amino acids long. Trimming took 7 bases from V and 2 from J; bases not matched to a gene: 7. Germline CDR1 reads ENHRY; CDR2 reads SYGVKD.